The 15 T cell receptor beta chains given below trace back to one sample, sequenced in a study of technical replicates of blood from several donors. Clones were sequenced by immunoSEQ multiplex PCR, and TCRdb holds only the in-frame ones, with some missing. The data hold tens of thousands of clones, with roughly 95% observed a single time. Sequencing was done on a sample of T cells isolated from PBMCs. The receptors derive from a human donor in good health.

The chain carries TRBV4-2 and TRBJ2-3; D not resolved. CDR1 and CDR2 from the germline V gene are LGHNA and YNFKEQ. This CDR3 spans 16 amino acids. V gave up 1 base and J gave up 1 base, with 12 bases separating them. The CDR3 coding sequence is TGTGCCAGCAGCCAAGTGTCTGTCTACGGCACAGATACGCAGTATTTT. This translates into CASSQVSVYGTDTQYF.

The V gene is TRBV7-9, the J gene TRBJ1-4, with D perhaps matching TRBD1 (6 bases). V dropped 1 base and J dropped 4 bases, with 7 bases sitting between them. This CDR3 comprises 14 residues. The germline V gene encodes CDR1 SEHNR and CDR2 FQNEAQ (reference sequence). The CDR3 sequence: CASSLGTDNEKLFF. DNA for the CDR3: TGTGCCAGCAGCTTAGGGACAGATAATGAAAAACTGTTTTTT.

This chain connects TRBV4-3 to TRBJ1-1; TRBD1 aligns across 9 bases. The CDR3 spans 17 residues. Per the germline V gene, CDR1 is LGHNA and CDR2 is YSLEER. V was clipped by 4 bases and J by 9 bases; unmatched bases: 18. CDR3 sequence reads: CASSPGPGQGTTSKAFF. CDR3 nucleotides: TGCGCCAGCAGCCCAGGTCCGGGACAGGGAACCACTAGTAAAGCTTTCTTT.

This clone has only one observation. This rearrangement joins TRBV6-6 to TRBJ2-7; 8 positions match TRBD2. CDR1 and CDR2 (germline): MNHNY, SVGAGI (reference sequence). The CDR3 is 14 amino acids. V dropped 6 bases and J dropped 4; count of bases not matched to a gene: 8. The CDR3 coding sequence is TGTGCCAGCAGCAGGGGAGCGGGAGTTTACGAGCAGTACTTC. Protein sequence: CASSRGAGVYEQYF.

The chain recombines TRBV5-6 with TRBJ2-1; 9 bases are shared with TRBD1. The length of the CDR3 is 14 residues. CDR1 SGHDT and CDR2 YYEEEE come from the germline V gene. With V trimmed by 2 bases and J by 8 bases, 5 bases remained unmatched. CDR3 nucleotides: TGTGCCAGCAGCTTCGGGACAGGGAGAGATGAGCAGTTCTTC. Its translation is CASSFGTGRDEQFF.

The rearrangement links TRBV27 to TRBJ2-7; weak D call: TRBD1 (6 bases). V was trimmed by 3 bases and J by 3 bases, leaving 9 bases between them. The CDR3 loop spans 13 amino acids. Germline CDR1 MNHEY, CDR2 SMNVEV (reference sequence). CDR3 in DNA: TGTGCCAGCAGTTTCTTAGGGGGCTACGAGCAGTACTTC. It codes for CASSFLGGYEQYF.

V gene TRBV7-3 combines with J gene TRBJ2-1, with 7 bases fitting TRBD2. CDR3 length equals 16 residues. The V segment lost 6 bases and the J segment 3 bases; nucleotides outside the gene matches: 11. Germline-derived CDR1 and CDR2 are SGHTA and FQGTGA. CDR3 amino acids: CASSLVASGNYNEQFF. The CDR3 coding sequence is TGTGCCAGCAGTTTAGTGGCTAGCGGCAACTACAATGAGCAGTTCTTC.

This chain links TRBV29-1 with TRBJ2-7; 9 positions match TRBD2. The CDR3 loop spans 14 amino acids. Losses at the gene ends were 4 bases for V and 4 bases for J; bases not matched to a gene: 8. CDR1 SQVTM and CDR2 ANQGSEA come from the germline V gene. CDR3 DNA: TGCAGCGTTGTTTTAAGCGGGAGGAGGTACGAGCAGTACTTC. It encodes CSVVLSGRRYEQYF.

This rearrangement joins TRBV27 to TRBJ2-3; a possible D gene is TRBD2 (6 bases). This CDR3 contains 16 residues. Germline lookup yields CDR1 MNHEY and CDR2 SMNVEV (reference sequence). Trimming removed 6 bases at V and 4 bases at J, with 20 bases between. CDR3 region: CASRGQREIWADTQYF. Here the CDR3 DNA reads TGTGCCAGCAGGGGGCAACGGGAGATTTGGGCAGATACGCAGTATTTT.

The CDR3 sequence: CASSQDGGRFEQYF. Written as DNA, the CDR3 is TGTGCCAGCAGCCAGGACGGGGGTCGTTTCGAGCAGTACTTC. The chain uses TRBV9 and TRBJ2-7; D is possibly TRBD2 (6 bases). Germline values: CDR1 SGDLS, CDR2 YYNGEE. The CDR3 covers 14 residues. Trimming took off 4 bases at V and 6 bases at J, with 17 bases between the two ends.

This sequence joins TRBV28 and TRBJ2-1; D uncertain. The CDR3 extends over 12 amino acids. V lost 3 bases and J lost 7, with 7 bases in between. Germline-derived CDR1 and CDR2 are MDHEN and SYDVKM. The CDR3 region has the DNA TGTGCCAGCAGTTTTACTAAAAATGAGCAGTTCTTC. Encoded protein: CASSFTKNEQFF.

The CDR3 DNA follows: TGTGCCAGCAGCCCCGGGACAGGGGACACAACTAATGAAAAACTGTTTTTT. Amino acids: CASSPGTGDTTNEKLFF. This sequence joins TRBV5-5 and TRBJ1-4; 10 bases are shared with TRBD1. This CDR3 comprises 17 residues. V was pared by 4 bases and J by 0 bases, with 6 bases of the junction left unmatched. Germline CDR1 reads SGHKS; CDR2 reads YYEKEE (reference sequence).

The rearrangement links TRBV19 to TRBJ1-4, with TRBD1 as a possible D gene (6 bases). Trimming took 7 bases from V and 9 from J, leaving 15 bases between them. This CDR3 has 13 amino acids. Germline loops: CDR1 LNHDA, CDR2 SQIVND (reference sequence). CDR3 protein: CASNLAGEQKLFF. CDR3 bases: TGTGCCAGTAATCTGGCAGGGGAGCAAAAACTGTTTTTT.

CDR3 DNA: TGTGCCAGCAGCTTAGAGGTAGCGGGACGAGAGACCCAGTACTTC. Its protein is CASSLEVAGRETQYF. This chain connects TRBV7-9 to TRBJ2-5; 8 bases match TRBD2. The V segment lost 1 base and the J segment 4 bases; nucleotides outside the gene matches: 5. The CDR3 is made up of 15 amino acids. The germline V gene encodes CDR1 SEHNR and CDR2 FQNEAQ (reference sequence).

For the CDR3, the DNA is TGTGCCAGCAGCTTTAGCGGGATTAGTTTCGAGCAGTACTTC. It encodes CASSFSGISFEQYF. V and J are TRBV5-6 and TRBJ2-7, with 8 nucleotides matching TRBD2. Germline trimming cut 2 bases from V and 6 bases from J; bases unmatched to any gene: 7. The germline CDR1 and CDR2 sequences are SGHDT and YYEEEE. The CDR3 is 14 residues long.